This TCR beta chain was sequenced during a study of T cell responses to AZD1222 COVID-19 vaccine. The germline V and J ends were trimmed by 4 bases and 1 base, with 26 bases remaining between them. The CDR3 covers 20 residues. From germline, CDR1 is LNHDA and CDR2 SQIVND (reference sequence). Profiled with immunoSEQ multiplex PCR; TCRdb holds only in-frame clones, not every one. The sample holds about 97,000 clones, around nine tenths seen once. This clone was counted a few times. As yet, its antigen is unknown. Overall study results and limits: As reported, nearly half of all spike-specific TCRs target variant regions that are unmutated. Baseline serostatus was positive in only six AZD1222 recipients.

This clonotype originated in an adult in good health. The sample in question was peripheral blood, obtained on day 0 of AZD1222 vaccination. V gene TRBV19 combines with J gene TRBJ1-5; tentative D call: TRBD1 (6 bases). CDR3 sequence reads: CASSTYRDSKSGTSNQPQHF. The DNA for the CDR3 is TGTGCCAGTAGTACCTACAGGGATAGTAAATCGGGTACGAGCAATCAGCCCCAGCATTTT.